This T cell receptor (beta chain) was sequenced in a study of cytomegalovirus exposure and HLA in healthy donors. This cohort consisted of healthy bone marrow donors. The CDR3 totals 16 residues. A multiplex PCR was run with 60 Vbeta primers and 13 Jbeta primers. The table came from immunoSEQ multiplex PCR; TCRdb's copy has only in-frame clones and leaves some out. This sample carries 200,000 to 250,000 clones, roughly 89% of them seen once, and the ten largest clones take roughly 1%. The chain carries TRBV21-1 and TRBJ2-7; the table calls TRBD2, which could not be checked here. TRBV21-1 is recorded as a pseudogene. Sequencing was carried out using PBMCs. This clonotype was sampled from a woman aged 18-35 years in good health and CMV-seronegative. The CDR3 region has the DNA TGTGCCAGCCCCAAGATGACTAGCGGGACCTCCTACGAGCAGTACTTC. This translates into CASPKMTSGTSYEQYF.